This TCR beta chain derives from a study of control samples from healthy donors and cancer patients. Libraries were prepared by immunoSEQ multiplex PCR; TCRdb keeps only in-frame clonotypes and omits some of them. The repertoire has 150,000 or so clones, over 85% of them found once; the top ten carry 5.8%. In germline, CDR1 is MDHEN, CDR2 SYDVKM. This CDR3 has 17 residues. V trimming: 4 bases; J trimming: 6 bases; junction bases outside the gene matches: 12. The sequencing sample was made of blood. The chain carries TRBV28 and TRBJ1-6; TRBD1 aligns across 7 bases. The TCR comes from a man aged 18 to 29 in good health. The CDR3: CASSYWALDRANSPLHF. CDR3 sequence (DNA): TGTGCCAGCAGTTACTGGGCCCTTGACAGGGCTAATTCACCCCTCCACTTT.